This TCR beta chain derives from a study of T-cell memory formation after mild COVID-19. General study findings and limits: Clones contracting day 15 to 85 were balanced CD4/CD8; later expanders leaned CD4+.

Constant-segment-primed 5'RACE gave TCR alpha and TCR beta cDNA libraries with sample barcodes and UMIs. TCRdb used MiXCR to reprocess the 5' RACE reads, holding one entry per CDR3 protein. The sample yields 350,000 to 450,000 distinct CDR3 sequences, approximately 29% seen once. Notes on this clonotype: Its cognate antigen is unknown.

This CDR3 has 19 amino acids. Per germline, CDR1 SGHVS and CDR2 FNYEAQ. With V trimmed by 3 bases and J by 4 bases, 17 bases remained unmatched. The sample consisted of PBMCs or a T cell subset sorted from them (not recorded which). The V call is TRBV7-6, the J call TRBJ2-2; 7 bases match TRBD2. The receptor was derived from an adult woman who had mild COVID-19 (a few samples of this study predate the infection). Cell type and time point are not known. CDR3 coding DNA: TGTGCCAGCAGCTTCGACCTCAAGCGGGGAGATCGAATCACCGGGGAGCTGTTTTTT. Translating gives CASSFDLKRGDRITGELFF.